This record concerns one TCR beta chain sequence. Antigen unknown. Germline and junction disagree at one end, which may indicate a read error. The sample is drawn from a study of HIV-infected patients and healthy controls. The CDR3 is 16 residues long. Looked up from germline, CDR1 is MNHEY and CDR2 is SVGAGI. General study findings and limits: Eight alpha and eight beta V genes differed significantly in mean usage between HIV-infected patients and controls. During therapy, HIV-associated CDR3s fell significantly in frequency, while CMV-associated CDR3s did not change significantly. In healthy controls, MAIT alpha CDR3s were common; in HIV+ repertoires, severely depleted.

The repertoire came from unfractionated whole blood and reflected all unsorted peripheral T cells. Alpha and beta constant-region primers primed reverse transcription of around 0.5 ug RNA. Using multiplexing indices, alpha and beta chain libraries were generated apart by chain-specific third strand synthesis. TCRdb re-called the 5' RACE reads through MiXCR, storing one row per CDR3 protein. The sample holds about 12,000 distinct CDR3 sequences, around 9.9% seen once. The source of this sequence is an adult in good health. The genes are TRBV6-5 and TRBJ2-2, with 8 positions matching TRBD2. Material for sequencing was blood. CDR3 DNA: TGTGACAGCAGTAATAAAGCGGGAGTCAGCACCGGGGAGCTGTTTTTT. Amino acids: CDSSNKAGVSTGELFF.